This T cell receptor beta chain comes out of a study of cytomegalovirus exposure and HLA in healthy donors. Looking at the study overall: For the approximately 420 genotyped donors, roughly 81% fell within the Caucasian-associated ancestry cluster. Findings and caveats of the study: A previous analysis found most TCR beta V segments productive roughly 90% or roughly 30% of the time. In a later analysis, most CMV-associated TCR beta chains appeared HLA-restricted.

The CDR3 totals 14 residues. Germline loops: CDR1 SGHKS, CDR2 YYEKEE (reference sequence). V trimming: 4 bases; J trimming: 1 base; junction bases outside the gene matches: 3. Nobody recorded the CMV serostatus of this donor. Researchers ran the PCR with 60 Vbeta and 13 Jbeta primers. Sequenced by immunoSEQ multiplex PCR; TCRdb stores in-frame clones only, minus some. The table lists about 140,000 clones, 73% of them singletons. In regard to this clone: Its antigen is unknown.

The sequenced sample was PBMCs. The chain recombines TRBV5-5 with TRBJ1-1; 8 nucleotides agree with TRBD1. The sequence was obtained from a human donor in good health. The chain's CDR3 is CASSIDRGNTEAFF. The CDR3 nucleotides are TGTGCCAGCAGCATCGACAGGGGGAACACTGAAGCTTTCTTT.